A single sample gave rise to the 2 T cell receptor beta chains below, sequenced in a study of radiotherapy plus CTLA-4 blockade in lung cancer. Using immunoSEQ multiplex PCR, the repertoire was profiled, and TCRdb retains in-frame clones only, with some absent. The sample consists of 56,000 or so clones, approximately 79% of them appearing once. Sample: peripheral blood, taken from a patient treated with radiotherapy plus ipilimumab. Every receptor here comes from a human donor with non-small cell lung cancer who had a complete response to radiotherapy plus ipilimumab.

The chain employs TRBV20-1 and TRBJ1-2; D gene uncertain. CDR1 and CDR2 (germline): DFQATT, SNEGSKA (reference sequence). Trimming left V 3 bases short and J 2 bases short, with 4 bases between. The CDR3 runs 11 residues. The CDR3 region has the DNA TGCAGTGCTAGCCTGAACTATGGCTACACCTTC. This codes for CSASLNYGYTF.

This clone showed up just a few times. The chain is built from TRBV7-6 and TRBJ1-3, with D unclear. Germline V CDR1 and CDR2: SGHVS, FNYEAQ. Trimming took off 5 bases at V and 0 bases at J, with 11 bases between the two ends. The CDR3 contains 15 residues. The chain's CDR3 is CASSPSRSSGNTIYF. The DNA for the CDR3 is TGTGCCAGCAGCCCATCCCGCAGCTCTGGAAACACCATATATTTT. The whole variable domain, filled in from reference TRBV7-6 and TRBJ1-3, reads GAGVSQSPRYKVTKRGQDVALRCDPISGHVSLYWYRQALGQGPEFLTYFNYEAQQDKSGLPNDRFSAERPEGSISTLTIQRTEQRDSAMYRCASSPSRSSGNTIYFGEGSWLTVV.